These 23 T cell receptor beta chains came from one sample sequenced in a study of T-cell memory formation after mild COVID-19. TCRdb reanalysed the 5' RACE reads using MiXCR and keeps one entry per CDR3 protein. Of some 600,000 distinct CDR3 sequences detected, approximately 15% appear once; the ten largest clones hold approximately 8.1%. Sequencing was done on a sample of PBMCs or a T cell subset sorted from them (not recorded which). The receptors here all came from an adult woman who had mild COVID-19 (a few samples of this study predate the infection). Cell type and time point are not known.

The chain recombines TRBV5-1 with TRBJ2-4; D may correspond to TRBD1 or TRBD2 (5 bases each). Per the germline V gene, CDR1 is SGHRS and CDR2 is YFSETQ. Between the trimmed V and J ends, which lost 0 bases and 10 bases, there was a span of 17 bases. There are 15 residues in the CDR3. CDR3 sequence reads: CASSLAPGEGVIQYF. The CDR3 bases are TGCGCCAGCAGCTTGGCCCCCGGGGAAGGGGTAATTCAGTACTTC.

This clonotype has more than one count but fewer than ten. The rearrangement uses TRBV5-6 and TRBJ2-2; 10 bases line up with TRBD2. Germline-derived CDR1 and CDR2 are SGHDT and YYEEEE. The CDR3 spans 19 residues. J was trimmed by 4 bases and V by 4 bases; bases with no gene match: 16. In nucleotides, the CDR3 is TGTGCCAGCAGCCTCCTAAATCAGCGGGGGGGCCGTATCACCGGGGAGCTGTTTTTT. Translating it yields CASSLLNQRGGRITGELFF.

This clonotype was detected a few times. V and J are TRBV2 and TRBJ1-4; 9 nucleotides align to TRBD1. In germline, CDR1 is SNHLY, CDR2 FYNNEI. There are 16 residues in the CDR3. The ends lost 3 bases at V and 1 base at J; junction bases unmatched: 3. CDR3 sequence reads: CASSDLDRGTNEKLFF. CDR3 bases: TGTGCCAGCAGTGACTTGGACAGGGGAACTAATGAAAAACTGTTTTTT.

This clonotype was detected a few times. The rearrangement joins TRBV12-3 or TRBV12-4 to TRBJ2-6; D may be TRBD1 or TRBD2 (5 bases each). V gave up 5 bases and J gave up 4 bases, with 12 bases separating them. CDR3 length equals 15 residues. The CDR3 region is CASSPRGPGANVLTF. The CDR3 region has the DNA TGTGCCAGCAGTCCCCGGGGCCCCGGGGCCAACGTCCTGACTTTC.

V and J are TRBV7-2 and TRBJ2-7, with unresolved D. V was pared by 1 base and J by 4 bases, with 11 bases between. Germline assignment: CDR1 SGHTA and CDR2 FQGNSA. The CDR3 runs to 14 residues. For the CDR3, the DNA is TGTGCCAGCAGCTTAGGAAGGTCTCGATACGAGCAGTACTTC. Translating it yields CASSLGRSRYEQYF. The full variable domain, in which reference TRBV7-2 and TRBJ2-7 provide the parts outside the CDR3, is GAGVSQSPSNKVTEKGKDVELRCDPISGHTALYWYRQSLGQGLEFLIYFQGNSAPDKSGLPSDRFSAERTGGSVSTLTIQRTQQEDSAVYLCASSLGRSRYEQYFGPGTRLTVT.

The rearrangement links TRBV6-6 to TRBJ2-1; tentative D call: TRBD2 (6 bases). Trimming cost V 6 bases and J 0 bases, with 15 bases left between them. The V gene's germline CDR1 is MNHNY and CDR2 SVGAGI (reference sequence). The CDR3 totals 16 residues. CDR3 amino acids: CASRMEGPPSYNEQFF. DNA of the CDR3: TGTGCCAGCAGGATGGAGGGCCCCCCCTCCTACAATGAGCAGTTCTTC.

This clonotype turned up a few times. V usage is TRBV11-3 and J usage is TRBJ1-1, with 9 bases identical to TRBD1. Germline assignment: CDR1 SGHNT and CDR2 YENEEA. The CDR3 has 14 amino acids. The V and J ends lost 5 bases and 11 bases, in that order; junction bases with no gene match: 12. In DNA form, the CDR3 reads TGTGCCAGCAGCAGGACAGGGGCCGCCCGAGGGGCTTTCTTT. Its translation is CASSRTGAARGAFF. The full variable domain, rest sourced from reference TRBV11-3 and TRBJ1-1, is EAGVVQSPRYKIIEKKQPVAFWCNPISGHNTLYWYLQNLGQGPELLIRYENEEAVDDSQLPKDRFSAERLKGVDSTLKIQPAELGDSAVYLCASSRTGAARGAFFGQGTRLTVV.

This clonotype showed up many times. This chain links TRBV5-1 with TRBJ2-1, with 11 bases identical to TRBD2. J lost 3 bases, V lost 0 bases, and 5 bases had no gene match. Germline CDR1 reads SGHRS; CDR2 reads YFSETQ. This CDR3 comprises 17 residues. The CDR3 coding sequence is TGCGCCAGCAGCTTGGCCCCAACTAGCGGGAGCTACAATGAGCAGTTCTTC. Translating gives CASSLAPTSGSYNEQFF. Supplemented by reference TRBV5-1 and TRBJ2-1, the full variable domain reads KAGVTQTPRYLIKTRGQQVTLSCSPISGHRSVSWYQQTPGQGLQFLFEYFSETQRNKGNFPGRFSGRQFSNSRSEMNVSTLELGDSALYLCASSLAPTSGSYNEQFFGPGTRLTVL.

This clonotype showed up just a few times. The chain employs TRBV6-2 or TRBV6-3 and TRBJ2-5; TRBD1 agrees at 9 bases. Germline lookup yields CDR1 MNHEY and CDR2 SVGEGT. With 0 bases clipped from V and 4 bases from J, the junction kept 3 bases outside the gene matches. This CDR3 region has 15 residues. The CDR3 nucleotides read TGTGCCAGCAGTTACTCTGGGACAGGGTCAGAGACCCAGTACTTC. It translates to CASSYSGTGSETQYF.

This chain connects TRBV18 to TRBJ2-1; a possible D gene is TRBD2 (5 bases). Trimming removed 6 bases from V and 10 bases from J, with 19 bases in between. The CDR3 sequence is 14 residues long. The germline gives CDR1 KGHSH, CDR2 LQKENI. The CDR3 loop is CASSPLTGSGEQFF. For the CDR3, the DNA is TGTGCCAGCTCGCCTTTAACGGGGAGCGGCGAGCAGTTCTTC.

This sequence joins TRBV10-3 and TRBJ1-1, with D tentatively TRBD1 (5 bases). V was clipped by 6 bases and J by 4 bases, with 12 bases between them. The CDR3 has 13 residues. CDR1 ENHRY and CDR2 SYGVKD come from the germline V gene. The CDR3 reads CAISEMGGTEAFF. DNA of the CDR3: TGTGCCATCAGCGAAATGGGGGGCACTGAAGCTTTCTTT.

As DNA, the CDR3 is TGTGCCAGTAGTATCCTGGACGGAAACACTGAAGCTTTCTTT. The encoded protein is CASSILDGNTEAFF. The chain employs TRBV19 and TRBJ1-1, with D unclear. The CDR3 length is 14 residues. The V end was cut by 3 bases, the J end by 2 bases, with 10 bases between. CDR1 is LNHDA, CDR2 SQIVND, per germline (reference sequence).

This clonotype has at least ten counts. The chain recombines TRBV25-1 with TRBJ2-7, with 8 bases fitting TRBD1. Germline V gene sequence: CDR1 MGHDK, CDR2 SYGVNS. The CDR3 totals 18 residues. J gave up 0 bases and V 3 bases, and 13 bases lay outside the gene matches. CDR3 coding DNA: TGTGCCAGCAGTGACGAGGTTGGCGGACAGGGAGGCTCCTACGAGCAGTACTTC. This sequence encodes CASSDEVGGQGGSYEQYF.

This clonotype was counted only a few times. The genes are TRBV24-1 and TRBJ2-1, with 9 bases identical to TRBD1. The CDR3 loop spans 18 amino acids. Germline CDR1 and CDR2: KGHDR and SFDVKD. Trimming at V came to 1 base and at J to 1 base, leaving 7 bases not matched to a gene. CDR3 in amino acids: CATSDFGGQGRSYNEQFF. CDR3 in DNA: TGTGCCACCAGTGATTTTGGTGGACAGGGGAGGTCCTACAATGAGCAGTTCTTC.

This clonotype has ten or more counts. The chain joins TRBV9 to TRBJ2-5; D gene ambiguous. The ends were cut back, 5 bases at V and 5 bases at J, with 16 bases in the middle. Germline-derived CDR1 and CDR2 are SGDLS and YYNGEE. CDR3 size: 14 residues. In DNA form, the CDR3 reads TGTGCCAGCAGTGTCTCTTGGCTTGGGGAGACCCAGTACTTC. As protein: CASSVSWLGETQYF.

In this sample, this clonotype turned up a few times. V usage is TRBV20-1 and J usage is TRBJ2-1; a weak D match, TRBD2 (6 bases). The V and J ends lost 3 bases and 8 bases respectively, with 38 bases between them. CDR1 DFQATT and CDR2 SNEGSKA come from the germline V gene (reference sequence). The CDR3 covers 21 residues. The CDR3 here is CSASCIRGGTRILSYGYEQFF. The CDR3 DNA is TGCAGTGCTAGTTGTATTAGAGGCGGGACCCGGATATTAAGTTACGGGTATGAGCAGTTCTTC.

In this sample, this clonotype turned up a few times. This sequence joins TRBV24-1 and TRBJ2-2; 14 bases line up with TRBD2. The length of the CDR3 is 19 residues. CDR1 is KGHDR, CDR2 SFDVKD, per germline. V gave up 2 bases and J gave up 0 bases; unmatched junction bases: 4. Here the CDR3 reads CATSDWGTSGRPNTGELFF. The CDR3 bases are TGTGCCACCAGTGATTGGGGGACTAGCGGGAGACCGAACACCGGGGAGCTGTTTTTT.

This chain uses TRBV5-5 with TRBJ2-3, with 7 bases identical to TRBD1. CDR3 length: 16 residues. Germline lookup yields CDR1 SGHKS and CDR2 YYEKEE (reference sequence). V lost 0 bases to trimming and J lost 2 bases; unmatched junction nucleotides: 6. For the CDR3, the DNA is TGTGCCAGCAGCTTGGGGGGGACAGATTACACAGATACGCAGTATTTT. Its protein product is CASSLGGTDYTDTQYF. Variable domain in full (rest from reference TRBV5-5 and TRBJ2-3): DAGVTQSPTHLIKTRGQQVTLRCSPISGHKSVSWYQQVLGQGPQFIFQYYEKEERGRGNFPDRFSARQFPNYSSELNVNALLLGDSALYLCASSLGGTDYTDTQYFGPGTRLTVL.

The chain links TRBV7-8 to TRBJ2-2; 9 positions match TRBD2. The germline V gene encodes CDR1 SGHVS and CDR2 FQNEAQ. Trimming at V came to 3 bases and at J to 6 bases, leaving 11 bases not matched to a gene. The CDR3 is made up of 17 amino acids. The CDR3 protein is CASSFGLLAGVSGELFF. CDR3 coding DNA: TGTGCCAGCAGCTTCGGTCTTTTAGCGGGAGTATCCGGGGAGCTGTTTTTT.

This clonotype was seen more than once but under ten times. CDR3 sequence (DNA): TGTGCCAGCAGTCAGACAGGGCGGAGGCTCTACAATGAGCAGTTCTTC. It encodes CASSQTGRRLYNEQFF. This chain uses TRBV6-2 or TRBV6-3 with TRBJ2-1, with 7 bases identical to TRBD1. The CDR3 spans 16 residues. V lost 5 bases, J lost 3 bases, and 10 bases stayed unmatched. Germline V CDR1 and CDR2: MNHEY, SVGEGT.

V and J are TRBV19 and TRBJ2-5, with D perhaps TRBD1 or TRBD2 (6 bases each). The CDR3 is 16 residues long. Germline V gene sequence: CDR1 LNHDA, CDR2 SQIVND (reference sequence). V shed 7 bases and J shed 3 bases, with 21 bases lying between them. The CDR3 nucleotides read TGTGCCAGTAATCAAGTGGGGGGCCTTTCTAAAGAGACCCAGTACTTC. This codes for CASNQVGGLSKETQYF.

This clonotype was counted only a few times. The V call is TRBV19, the J call TRBJ2-1; 7 bases are shared with TRBD1. Germline V gives CDR1 LNHDA, CDR2 SQIVND (reference sequence). This CDR3 spans 16 amino acids. V shed 6 bases and J 0 bases; nucleotides not matched to a gene: 8. The CDR3 loop reads CASSTPGQLSYNEQFF. The CDR3 coding sequence is TGTGCCAGTAGCACTCCGGGACAGCTCTCCTACAATGAGCAGTTCTTC.

This sequence joins TRBV24-1 and TRBJ2-3; 11 nucleotides align to TRBD2. V dropped 5 bases and J dropped 3; count of bases not matched to a gene: 3. Looked up from germline, CDR1 is KGHDR and CDR2 is SFDVKD. This CDR3 region has 15 residues. Here the CDR3 reads CATSVTSGRTDTQYF. The CDR3 DNA reads TGTGCCACCAGTGTCACTAGCGGGAGAACAGATACGCAGTATTTT.